A single sample is the source of the 29 T cell receptor beta chains below, sequenced in a study of response to subunit inactivated influenza vaccine. MiXCR, applied by TCRdb to the RT-PCR reads, yields one record per CDR3 protein. The sample includes a few hundred thousand distinct CDR3 sequences, about 15% of them seen just once. The source was PBMCs from blood, collected about 12 days after vaccination. The receptors derive from a man aged 45-65 years who received an inactivated influenza vaccine.

DNA of the CDR3: TGTGCCAGCAGCCGCTACAAGGTGGACTCCTACAATGAGCAGTTCTTC. As protein: CASSRYKVDSYNEQFF. This rearrangement joins TRBV6-2 or TRBV6-3 to TRBJ2-1, with D hard to call. There are 16 residues in the CDR3. Germline loops: CDR1 MNHEY, CDR2 SVGEGT. V was shortened by 6 bases and J by 0 bases, with 15 bases between the two germline ends.

This clonotype has more than one count but fewer than ten. The gene calls are TRBV6-2 or TRBV6-3 and TRBJ1-5; D perhaps matches TRBD1 (5 bases). V was cut by 3 bases and J by 5 bases, with 26 bases left in between. This CDR3 has 19 residues. Germline-derived CDR1 and CDR2 are MNHEY and SVGEGT. Here the CDR3 reads CASSYYGTEAGLVDQPQHF. CDR3 nucleotide sequence: TGTGCCAGCAGTTATTATGGGACCGAAGCAGGGTTGGTGGATCAGCCCCAGCATTTT.

CDR3: CASSPGHPNTGELFF. DNA of the CDR3: TGTGCCAGCTCACCCGGACACCCGAACACCGGGGAGCTGTTTTTT. The chain uses TRBV18 and TRBJ2-2; the D gene is possibly TRBD1 (5 bases). The CDR3 consists of 15 residues. Germline V gene data show CDR1 as KGHSH and CDR2 as LQKENI. V lost 3 bases, J lost 0 bases, and 8 bases lay in between.

This clonotype was detected a few times. The rearrangement joins TRBV12-3 or TRBV12-4 to TRBJ2-3; D ambiguous. CDR3 size: 15 residues. V was trimmed by 1 base and J by 0 bases, leaving 8 bases between them. Here the CDR3 DNA reads TGTGCCAGCAGTTTAGAAGCCTTAAGCACAGATACGCAGTATTTT. Encoded protein: CASSLEALSTDTQYF.

The chain recombines TRBV7-9 with TRBJ2-1; 9 nucleotides match TRBD2. The CDR3 runs to 16 residues. Germline values: CDR1 SEHNR, CDR2 FQNEAQ (reference sequence). Unmatched junction bases numbered 10, after V lost 1 base and J lost 9 bases. This chain's CDR3 is CASSLGVGGGVGEQFF. CDR3 coding DNA: TGTGCCAGCAGCTTAGGGGTCGGCGGGGGGGTCGGTGAGCAGTTCTTC.

The chain employs TRBV10-3 and TRBJ2-3; TRBD1 or TRBD2 may be the D gene (6 bases each). The CDR3 loop spans 17 amino acids. The V gene lost 10 bases and the J gene lost 2 bases, with 25 bases spanning the gap. Germline CDR1 reads ENHRY; CDR2 reads SYGVKD. The CDR3 bases are TGTGCCACTCTCAATGGGGGGCCGACTCGGTTCACAGATACGCAGTATTTT. Translation: CATLNGGPTRFTDTQYF.

The sample holds many counts of this clonotype. CDR3 DNA sequence: TGTGCCAGCAGTTTATCTGTGGCGGGCACAGATACGCAGTATTTT. Encoded protein: CASSLSVAGTDTQYF. The rearrangement joins TRBV27 to TRBJ2-3, with D unclear. CDR3 length: 15 residues. Per germline, CDR1 MNHEY and CDR2 SMNVEV (reference sequence). The germline V and J ends were trimmed by 0 bases and 1 base, with 8 bases remaining between them.

Only a few counts were recorded for this clonotype. V is TRBV2 and J is TRBJ1-1, with D hard to call. This CDR3 region has 14 residues. Per germline, CDR1 SNHLY and CDR2 FYNNEI. Trimming shortened V by 6 bases and J by 0 bases, and 11 bases separated the two germline ends. CDR3 nucleotides: TGTGCCAGCAGCGTCGACAAGATGAACACTGAAGCTTTCTTT. This sequence encodes CASSVDKMNTEAFF.

The chain links TRBV12-3 or TRBV12-4 to TRBJ2-7; 7 nucleotides line up with TRBD2. CDR3 length: 12 amino acids. The junction had 8 bases not matched to a gene; V was cut back by 2 bases and J by 13 bases. The DNA for the CDR3 is TGTGCCAGCAGTTTAAGTCTCGGACTAGTTTACTTC. Amino acid sequence: CASSLSLGLVYF.

This chain links TRBV3-1 with TRBJ2-7; D is undetermined. The length of the CDR3 is 13 residues. Per germline, CDR1 LGHDT and CDR2 YNNKEL (reference sequence). V lost 5 bases, J lost 0 bases, and 8 bases lay in between. The CDR3 DNA reads TGTGCCAGCAGCTCAGTGCACTCCTACGAGCAGTACTTC. Residues: CASSSVHSYEQYF.

The chain employs TRBV29-1 and TRBJ2-1; D ambiguous. CDR3 size: 14 residues. Germline-derived CDR1 and CDR2 are SQVTM and ANQGSEA. Between the trimmed V and J ends, which lost 4 bases and 1 base, there was a span of 11 bases. The CDR3: CSVARGRSYNEQFF. CDR3 nucleotide sequence: TGCAGCGTTGCGCGCGGAAGGTCCTACAATGAGCAGTTCTTC.

The chain combines TRBV5-1 with TRBJ2-1; D is ambiguous. Germline V CDR1 and CDR2: SGHRS, YFSETQ. The CDR3 has 15 amino acids. V shed 4 bases and J shed 4 bases, with 15 bases lying between them. CDR3 sequence reads: CASSPNPGSYNEQFF. CDR3 coding DNA: TGCGCCAGCAGCCCTAACCCTGGCAGTTACAATGAGCAGTTCTTC.

This clonotype was seen more than once but under ten times. V usage is TRBV28 and J usage is TRBJ1-2; TRBD1 might be the D (5 bases). CDR3 length: 15 residues. CDR1 and CDR2 (germline): MDHEN, SYDVKM. V was trimmed by 5 bases and J by 0 bases, leaving 13 bases between them. CDR3 residues: CASSPGRKTNYGYTF. CDR3 coding DNA: TGTGCCAGCAGTCCGGGGCGGAAAACTAACTATGGCTACACCTTC.

The chain is built from TRBV7-2 and TRBJ2-5, with a weak D call TRBD1 (5 bases). The CDR3 covers 13 residues. Deletions cut 7 bases from V and 5 bases from J, with 14 bases between. Germline CDR1 SGHTA, CDR2 FQGNSA. The CDR3 reads CASNPMGRETQYF. As DNA, the CDR3 is TGTGCCAGCAATCCAATGGGGCGGGAGACCCAGTACTTC.

This clonotype showed up just a few times. The chain links TRBV5-5 to TRBJ2-1; D not certain. The V gene's germline CDR1 is SGHKS and CDR2 YYEKEE (reference sequence). The CDR3 length is 15 residues. V shed 7 bases and J shed 2 bases, with 16 bases lying between them. The DNA for the CDR3 is TGTGCCAGCGGCGCCCGGGCCCCCCCCTACAATGAGCAGTTCTTC. Translated: CASGARAPPYNEQFF.

The chain is built from TRBV6-1 and TRBJ1-2; 11 nucleotides agree with TRBD1. This CDR3 region has 15 residues. Trimming cost V 5 bases and J 4 bases; bases outside gene matches: 6. The germline V gene encodes CDR1 MNHNS and CDR2 SASEGT. CDR3 in amino acids: CASSRDRGKSYGYTF. The CDR3 DNA follows: TGTGCCAGCAGTAGGGACAGGGGGAAGAGCTATGGCTACACCTTC.

This clonotype was observed a handful of times. This sequence joins TRBV7-8 and TRBJ2-1; 8 positions match TRBD2. The germline V gene has CDR1 SGHVS and CDR2 FQNEAQ. With 5 bases clipped from V and 4 bases from J, the junction kept 7 bases outside the gene matches. The CDR3 extends over 15 amino acids. The CDR3 region is CASSPRGARYNEQFF. The CDR3 DNA follows: TGTGCCAGCAGCCCGCGGGGGGCGAGGTACAATGAGCAGTTCTTC. The complete variable domain, with remaining parts taken from reference TRBV7-8 and TRBJ2-1, reads GAGVSQSPRYKVAKRGQDVALRCDPISGHVSLFWYQQALGQGPEFLTYFQNEAQLDKSGLPSDRFFAERPEGSVSTLKIQRTQQEDSAVYLCASSPRGARYNEQFFGPGTRLTVL.

For the CDR3, the DNA is TGTGCCAGCAGCTTAGTAGGGGACGGCACAGATACGCAGTATTTT. Encoded protein: CASSLVGDGTDTQYF. V usage is TRBV7-9 and J usage is TRBJ2-3; tentatively, D is TRBD1 or TRBD2 (5 bases each). This CDR3 contains 15 residues. Trimming removed 1 base at V and 1 base at J, with 9 bases between. Germline assignment: CDR1 SEHNR and CDR2 FQNEAQ (reference sequence).

This clonotype showed up just a few times. This chain joins TRBV20-1 and TRBJ2-5, with 12 bases identical to TRBD2. Germline CDR1 DFQATT, CDR2 SNEGSKA (reference sequence). With V trimmed by 6 bases and J by 5 bases, 13 bases remained unmatched. The CDR3 sequence is 16 residues long. The CDR3 reads CSARLAGGRRSETQYF. DNA of the CDR3: TGCAGTGCGCGCCTAGCGGGGGGGAGGAGGTCGGAGACCCAGTACTTC.

The chain recombines TRBV2 with TRBJ2-1, with 13 bases aligning to TRBD2. This CDR3 region has 16 residues. The ends lost 7 bases at V and 10 bases at J; junction bases unmatched: 13. The germline V gene has CDR1 SNHLY and CDR2 FYNNEI. CDR3 coding DNA: TGTGCCAGCACCTCCACCCCAGGACTAGCGGGAGCCGAGCAGTTCTTC. This codes for CASTSTPGLAGAEQFF.

In its sample, this clonotype was seen a few times. The CDR3: CAWDRAYNEQFF. The CDR3 DNA follows: TGTGCCTGGGACAGGGCCTACAATGAGCAGTTCTTC. The chain joins TRBV30 to TRBJ2-1; 7 nucleotides align to TRBD1. CDR1 GTSNPN and CDR2 SVGIG come from the germline V gene (reference sequence). J was trimmed by 2 bases and V by 5 bases; bases with no gene match: 0. CDR3 length: 12 residues.

The chain employs TRBV6-5 and TRBJ2-4, with 12 positions matching TRBD1. This CDR3 contains 15 residues. After removal of 0 bases from V and 13 bases from J, the junction contained 7 bases not matched to a gene. The V gene's germline CDR1 is MNHEY and CDR2 SVGAGI. CDR3 residues: CASSYSGTGGSIQYF. In DNA, the CDR3 is TGTGCCAGCAGTTACTCAGGGACAGGGGGCTCCATCCAGTACTTC.

The V and J genes are TRBV4-1 and TRBJ2-7, with TRBD2 matching 7 bases. Germline CDR1 is MGHRA and CDR2 is YSYEKL. The CDR3 has 16 residues. Trimming removed 1 base from V and 0 bases from J; junction bases left unmatched: 6. The CDR3 DNA sequence: TGCGCCAGCAGCCAAGTACTAGCGCGAAGCTCCTACGAGCAGTACTTC. Its protein product is CASSQVLARSSYEQYF.

This clonotype was seen at least ten times. The rearrangement uses TRBV4-1 and TRBJ2-3; maybe TRBD1 (6 bases). The CDR3 spans 14 residues. CDR1 MGHRA and CDR2 YSYEKL come from the germline V gene. Trimming pared 4 bases from V and 3 bases from J, leaving 11 bases between. CDR3: CASSRVRGTDTQYF. The CDR3 DNA is TGCGCCAGCAGCCGCGTCAGGGGAACAGATACGCAGTATTTT.

The DNA for the CDR3 is TGCAGTGCTAGAGGTCTAGGGTTGGACACCGGGGAGCTGTTTTTT. This codes for CSARGLGLDTGELFF. The chain couples TRBV20-1 to TRBJ2-2; D uncertain. Germline CDR1 and CDR2: DFQATT and SNEGSKA (reference sequence). The V end lost 1 base, the J end lost 3 bases, and 12 bases lay between the germline ends. CDR3 size: 15 residues.

This clonotype was seen repeatedly, ten times or more. The chain has TRBV20-1 and TRBJ2-5, with 11 bases identical to TRBD2. Germline V gene sequence: CDR1 DFQATT, CDR2 SNEGSKA (reference sequence). V was pared by 6 bases and J by 6 bases, with 6 bases of the junction left unmatched. The CDR3 spans 13 residues. CDR3 region: CSAASGGRQTQYF. Written as DNA, the CDR3 is TGCAGTGCAGCTAGCGGGGGGCGTCAGACCCAGTACTTC.

Only a few counts were recorded for this clonotype. The chain recombines TRBV20-1 with TRBJ2-1; D remains unclear. Germline loops: CDR1 DFQATT, CDR2 SNEGSKA (reference sequence). Trimming pared 3 bases from V and 4 bases from J, leaving 16 bases between. There are 15 residues in the CDR3. The chain's CDR3 is CSASKPGATYNEQFF. CDR3 nucleotides: TGCAGTGCTAGCAAACCGGGCGCAACTTACAATGAGCAGTTCTTC.

The genes are TRBV6-4 and TRBJ1-1; D gene unclear. Germline assignment: CDR1 MRHNA and CDR2 SNTAGT. V was pared by 9 bases and J by 1 base, with 12 bases between. This CDR3 region has 13 residues. CDR3 nucleotides: TGTGCCAGTTCCCACAATTCGAACACTGAAGCTTTCTTT. It codes for CASSHNSNTEAFF.

The table lists this clonotype with a few counts. CDR3 loop: CASSLSLGRDTQYF. CDR3 DNA: TGTGCCAGCAGCTTAAGTTTGGGAAGAGATACGCAGTATTTT. The V call is TRBV11-2, the J call TRBJ2-3, with D unresolved. The germline V gene has CDR1 SGHAT and CDR2 FQNNGV. The CDR3 has 14 residues. V lost 2 bases to trimming and J lost 5 bases, with 11 bases between them.